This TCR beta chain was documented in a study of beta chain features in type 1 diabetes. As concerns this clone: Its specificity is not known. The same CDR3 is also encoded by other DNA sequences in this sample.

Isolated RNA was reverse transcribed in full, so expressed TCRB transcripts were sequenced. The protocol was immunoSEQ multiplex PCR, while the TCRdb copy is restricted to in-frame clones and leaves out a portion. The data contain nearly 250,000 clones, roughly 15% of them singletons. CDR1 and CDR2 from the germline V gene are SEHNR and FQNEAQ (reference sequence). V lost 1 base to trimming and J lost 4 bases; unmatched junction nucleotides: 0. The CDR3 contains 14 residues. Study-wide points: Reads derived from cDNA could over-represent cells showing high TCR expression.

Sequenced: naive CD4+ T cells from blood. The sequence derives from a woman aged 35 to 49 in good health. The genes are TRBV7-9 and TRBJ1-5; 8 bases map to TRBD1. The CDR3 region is CASSLGTGNQPQHF. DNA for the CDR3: TGTGCCAGCAGCTTAGGGACAGGGAATCAGCCCCAGCATTTT.